This T cell receptor (beta chain) was found in a study of identical twins (dated by TCRdb to 2016 to 2018). As for the study more broadly: TCR alpha and beta repertoires from monozygotic twins, unrelated adults of various ages and cord blood were deep-sequenced to test whether fetal clonotypes persist. To rule out contamination, replicate twin experiments were performed at different times with different library preparation protocols.

Library construction relied on 5' RACE. The sequencing machine was an Illumina HiSeq 2000. Template switching added a universal primer binding site, and the final cDNA carried a unique molecular identifier that allowed TCR cDNA molecules to be counted accurately. First-strand cDNA for TCR alpha and beta chains was synthesized from specific primers in the conserved constant-segment region. To control for contamination, each cDNA library was double barcoded with a SMART-Mk sample barcode plus Illumina barcodes. Two successive PCR steps introduced TruSeq adapter sequences along with Illumina sample barcodes. The TCR alpha and beta cDNA libraries were sequenced on the Illumina HiSeq platform using custom primers. As for the original processing: MiGEC processed the raw reads to extract unique molecular identifiers, while MiXCR was used to determine the CDR3 positions. For each individual, recombination models were inferred using an EM algorithm with the repgenHMM and IGoR tools. The tcR package in R was used for shared clonotype analysis, with sharing normalized by the product of cloneset sizes. Out-of-frame nonproductive sequences were analyzed to study raw recombination free of thymic and clonal selection effects. In-frame beta chains were kept once TCRdb had trimmed the public reads at Q25 with fastp and called clones with MiXCR. Rows with one shared CDR3 protein collapse into an entry with the most common genes and DNA. Here the V and J calls rest on TCRdb's processing, not on the authors' analysis. The sample contains 450,000 to 500,000 distinct CDR3 sequences, roughly an eighth of them found a single time. Of the sample, approximately 0.98% falls within the top ten clones.

The CDR3 runs 17 amino acids, cysteine and phenylalanine included. Only the CDR3 part of the read is kept: 51 bases, read in frame from the first base. According to the germline V gene, CDR1 reads LGHNA and CDR2 reads YSLEER. V loses 0 bases, J loses 0 bases, and the germline ends lie 11 bases apart. For this clonotype: No cognate antigen has been identified for it. Within one base of it there is no much larger clone, and no base qualities were kept.

All donors were healthy Caucasians. Three pairs of female monozygotic twins, all aged roughly 18 to 29 years, were included in the twin cohort. Positive isolation kits from Invitrogen were used to isolate CD4+ and CD8+ T cell populations. What the research found in general, with its limitations: In monozygotic twins, out-of-frame TCR alpha sharing was systematically underestimated by recombination models, although the models agreed with sharing between unrelated individuals. Out-of-frame TCR alpha sequences shared between twins showed an excess of low generation-probability sequences compared with coincidental sharing between unrelated individuals. A weaker excess of twin sharing was found in beta out-of-frame sequences because the signal-to-noise ratio was lowered by fewer shared sequences. Fewer insertions were carried by abundant cord blood beta clonotypes; a weaker similar trend was observed in young adult naive repertoires, while no such trend was observed in memory repertoires. Zero-insertion analyses could be partly confounded by invariant T cells such as MAIT and iNKT, though diverse VJ usage argued against such confounding for most clonotypes. Because the same donors could not be followed over many years, the conclusions relied on cross-sectional statistical analysis.

These same data were also listed under a study on yellow fever vaccine responses in identical twins. The second study also describes: The authors reported that the T cell response to vaccination in identical twins appeared partly convergent and partly personalized. In the study, vaccine-responding T cell clones were precisely tracked in identical twins.

The receptor was derived from a woman aged 18-30 years in good health. This sequence uses TRBV4-3 and TRBJ2-2, and the D gene may be TRBD1, 6 bases matching. Source material: CD4+ T cells sorted from blood. At the DNA level, the sequence is TGCGCCAGCAGCCAAGATTTAGGGGGAGCGAACACCGGGGAGCTGTTTTTT. Translated, this is CASSQDLGGANTGELFF.